Listed below are T cell receptor beta chains from one sample, sequenced in a study of blood T cell repertoires in COVID-19. Here immunoSEQ multiplex PCR was the method, and the copy in TCRdb shows in-frame clones only, minus some. The data show about 480,000 clones, with roughly 88% seen just once and over 1.5% held by the top ten. The sample was PBMCs or T cells enriched from blood (not recorded which). The source is a woman aged 40 to 55 who had recovered from COVID-19. The CDR3 runs from the conserved cysteine through the conserved F or W.

v_call: TRBV6-2/TRBV6-3; cdr3_length: 16; j_call: TRBJ2-7; cdr3_aa: CASSSRMSSGKYEQYF
v_call: TRBV4-2; cdr3_length: 16; j_call: TRBJ1-2; cdr3_aa: CASSPEMRGSNYGYTF
v_call: TRBV3-1/TRBV3-2; cdr3_length: 15; j_call: TRBJ1-2; cdr3_aa: CASSPKTVSYYGYTF
v_call: TRBV13; cdr3_length: 15; j_call: TRBJ1-3; cdr3_aa: CASSLGGVGGNTIYF
v_call: TRBV14; cdr3_length: 14; j_call: TRBJ1-6; cdr3_aa: CASSHTTGGSPLHF
v_call: TRBV5-1; cdr3_length: 16; j_call: TRBJ2-1; cdr3_aa: CASSLASSGRYNEQFF
v_call: TRBV7-2; cdr3_length: 15; j_call: TRBJ1-6; cdr3_aa: CASSGQGDGYSPLHF
v_call: TRBV21-1; cdr3_length: 14; j_call: TRBJ2-2; cdr3_aa: CASSNRDHTGELFF
v_call: TRBV5-1; cdr3_length: 16; j_call: TRBJ2-7; cdr3_aa: CASSEGGTSGAYEQYF
v_call: TRBV27; cdr3_length: 14; j_call: TRBJ2-2; cdr3_aa: CASSLGLDVGELFF
v_call: TRBV6-2/TRBV6-3; cdr3_length: 16; j_call: TRBJ2-2; cdr3_aa: CASSPTSGRFTGELFF
v_call: TRBV5-4; cdr3_length: 15; j_call: TRBJ2-7; cdr3_aa: CASSSTGGKSYEQYF
v_call: TRBV12-3/TRBV12-4; cdr3_length: 13; j_call: TRBJ1-5; cdr3_aa: CASSPVGNQPQHF
v_call: TRBV28; cdr3_length: 14; j_call: TRBJ1-1; cdr3_aa: CASSFLVPGGSAFF
v_call: TRBV13; cdr3_length: 15; j_call: TRBJ2-7; cdr3_aa: CASSPERAPSYEQYF
v_call: TRBV4-2; cdr3_length: 16; j_call: TRBJ2-3; cdr3_aa: CASSQGPLASTDTQYF
v_call: TRBV5-1; cdr3_length: 13; j_call: TRBJ2-1; cdr3_aa: CASSLQQYNEQFF
v_call: TRBV5-6; cdr3_length: 14; j_call: TRBJ2-3; cdr3_aa: CASSLAGGASTQYF
v_call: TRBV6-2/TRBV6-3; cdr3_length: 15; j_call: TRBJ1-2; cdr3_aa: CASSRPPGTGYGYTF
v_call: TRBV15; cdr3_length: 14; j_call: TRBJ1-2; cdr3_aa: CATSRDPGGFGYTF
v_call: TRBV5-1; cdr3_length: 16; j_call: TRBJ2-5; cdr3_aa: CASSLGGQASQETQYF
v_call: TRBV7-2; cdr3_length: 14; j_call: TRBJ1-1; cdr3_aa: CASSLMGRNTEAFF